The text below deals with one T cell receptor (beta chain). This clonotype was recorded a few times. Its antigen specificity is not known. The sample holds no much larger clone one base away, and base qualities are not on file. The data stem from a study of blood T cells in healthy people across ages (dated by TCRdb to 2014 to 2015). About the full investigation: In model experiments, template switching captured about one uniquely barcoded TCR beta cDNA molecule for every two T cells. Age-related changes in TCR beta repertoire diversity were measured in the study by deep sequencing normalized with unique cDNA molecular identifiers. Four age groups were formed from the donors: young (average roughly 16 years), middle-aged (just under 40), aged (under 70) and long-lived (about 80). Donors of different ages were randomly distributed across sequencing lanes to avoid experimental bias. The study analyzed two additional independent replicas of 1 million unique cDNA reads from the same blood draw for two donors, one aged 18 to 29 and one aged 80 or older. Paper-wide results and their limitations: Estimates of total diversity from one million sequenced T cells were regarded as lower bounds and underestimates. Because the CMV infection status of the donors was unknown, age-related changes in expanded clonotypes may potentially have been confounded. Observed TCR beta diversity per million T cells fell roughly linearly with age, and a significant reduction was already apparent by age around 40. The long-lived group showed more naive CD4+ T cells, fewer expanded clones and increased TCR diversity than the aged group, suggesting age selection. The percentage of naive T cells measured by flow cytometry correlated strongly with observed TCR beta diversity. Since profiling was done on bulk unsorted PBMCs, naive and antigen-experienced compartments could not be conclusively compared.

CDR1 and CDR2 are read off the germline V gene as SGHTA and FQGNSA. Counted from cysteine to phenylalanine, this CDR3 has 15 amino acids. Only the CDR3 DNA stays, 45 bases, in frame from base 1. The V end gives up 2 bases and the J end 7 bases, leaving 8 bases in the junction not matched to a gene. The protocol used for the library was 5' RACE. The run used an Illumina HiSeq 2500. A second about 7 to 11 cycle PCR used a sample-barcoded 5' primer and a J-beta primer mix. A template-switch 5' adaptor carrying 12 random nucleotides introduced a unique molecular identifier onto each TCR beta cDNA molecule. Each sample yielded at least 2.5 million CDR3-containing paired-end reads. The Mint cDNA synthesis kit, primed by a TRBC-specific oligonucleotide, was used to synthesize first-strand cDNA from all RNA. After uracil-DNA glycosylase treatment, a first 18-cycle PCR used universal primers M1SS and BC2_uni_R on all cDNA. The authors processed their data as follows. For normalization, 1 million high-quality reads, each with a distinct molecular identifier, were randomly selected from each sample. Instead of being binned into consensus sequences, reads that shared molecular identifiers were thrown out. MiTCR, run with a Q25 quality threshold and the strictest error-elimination algorithm, handled CDR3 identification, clonotype clustering and error correction. Lower-bound total TCR beta diversity was estimated with a nonparametric unseen species model using Euler transformation. Using fastp at Q25 and MiXCR, TCRdb reprocessed the public reads and kept productive beta chains. Rows are unified per CDR3 protein, each entry keeping the most common DNA and genes. TCRdb assigned the V and J calls; the authors' analysis was not used. This sample holds hundreds of thousands of distinct CDR3 sequences; 40% to 50% were observed only once. The ten top clones hold around 21% of the sample.

Systemically healthy Caucasian individuals from Russia, some 36 in total and aged about 6 to 95 years, were included as donors. Ten milliliters of peripheral blood were drawn from each donor into EDTA-treated Vacutainer tubes. Ficoll-Paque density-gradient centrifugation was used to isolate PBMCs, with at least 6.5 million per sample. Total RNA was extracted from PBMCs with Trizol reagent, with at least 5.5 micrograms obtained per sample. Naive CD45RAhigh/CD27high T cell percentages were measured by flow cytometry on a PBMC aliquot from every donor. The source material was blood. The chain joins TRBV7-2 to TRBJ2-7; TRBD1 aligns with 10 central bases. The clonotype was recovered from a man aged 55 to 69 in good health. The DNA is as follows: TGTGCCAGCAGCTTAAAGACAGGGGGCCGGGGGGAGCAGTACTTC. It encodes CASSLKTGGRGEQYF.